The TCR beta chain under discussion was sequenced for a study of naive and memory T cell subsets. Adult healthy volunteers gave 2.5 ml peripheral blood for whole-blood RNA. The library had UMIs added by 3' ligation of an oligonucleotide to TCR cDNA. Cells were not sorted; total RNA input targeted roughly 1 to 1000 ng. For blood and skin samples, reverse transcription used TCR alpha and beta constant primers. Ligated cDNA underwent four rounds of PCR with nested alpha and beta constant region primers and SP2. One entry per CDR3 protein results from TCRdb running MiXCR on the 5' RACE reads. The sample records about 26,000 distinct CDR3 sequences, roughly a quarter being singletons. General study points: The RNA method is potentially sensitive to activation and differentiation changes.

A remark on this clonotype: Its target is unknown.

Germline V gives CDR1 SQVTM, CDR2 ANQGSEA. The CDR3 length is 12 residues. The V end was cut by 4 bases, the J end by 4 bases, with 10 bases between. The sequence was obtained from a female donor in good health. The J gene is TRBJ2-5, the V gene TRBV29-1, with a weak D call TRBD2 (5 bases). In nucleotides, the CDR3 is TGCAGCGTTGTTTGGGCGGGAGAGACCCAGTACTTC. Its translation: CSVVWAGETQYF.